These 2 T cell receptor beta chains were all obtained from the same sample, sequenced in a study of T-cell memory formation after mild COVID-19. TCRdb processed the 5' RACE reads anew with MiXCR; each CDR3 protein has one entry. The profile shows approximately 65,000 distinct CDR3 sequences, 15% to 20% of them singletons. The specimen was PBMCs or a T cell subset sorted from them (not recorded which). The origin of the receptors is an adult woman who had mild COVID-19 (a few samples of this study predate the infection). Cell type and time point are not known.

This clonotype showed up just a few times. The chain combines TRBV11-2 with TRBJ2-1; TRBD1 aligns across 8 bases. This CDR3 has 15 amino acids. The germline V gene has CDR1 SGHAT and CDR2 FQNNGV. With 4 bases clipped from V and 4 bases from J, the junction kept 6 bases outside the gene matches. The CDR3 here is CASSYGQGAYNEQFF. CDR3 nucleotides: TGTGCCAGCAGCTACGGTCAGGGGGCGTACAATGAGCAGTTCTTC.

On this clonotype: At one end, the junction sequence differs from germline, possibly due to a read error. V is TRBV7-9 and J is TRBJ2-7; 9 bases agree with TRBD2. Per the germline V gene, CDR1 is SEHNR and CDR2 is FQNEAQ (reference sequence). The CDR3 length is 14 residues. The chain's CDR3 is CASSPGSGGNEQYF. For the CDR3, the DNA is TGTGCAAGCAGCCCGGGTAGCGGGGGTAACGAGCAGTACTTC.